This record covers a single TCR beta chain. The data belong to a study of cytomegalovirus exposure and HLA in healthy donors. Germline CDR1 reads SGHTA; CDR2 reads FQGTGA. This CDR3 comprises 14 residues. Trimming stripped 5 bases from V and 3 bases from J, with 8 bases between. The study ran its PCR with 60 Vbeta and 13 Jbeta primers. Profiling relied on immunoSEQ multiplex PCR, and the TCRdb table lists in-frame clones only, not all of them. The repertoire holds about 120,000 clones, with roughly 80% as singletons. Sequencing used PBMCs. This rearrangement joins TRBV7-3 to TRBJ2-6; D is uncertain. The source is a female donor in good health and CMV-seropositive. The CDR3 here is CASSPYNGANVLTF. The CDR3 nucleotides are TGTGCCAGCAGCCCCTATAATGGGGCCAACGTCCTGACTTTC.